A selection of T cell receptor beta chains follows, all from one sample in a study of T cell repertoires in cytomegalovirus infection. From the reads, TCRdb called clonotypes with MiXCR, one entry per CDR3 protein. There are about 180,000 distinct CDR3 sequences in the sample; roughly an eighth occur only once, and 20% to 30% lies in the top ten. Sequencing was carried out using PBMCs. The receptors were sampled from a human donor in good health (CMV status not recorded). Some clones in this sample may be carry-over from other donors' samples. CDR3s leave out the opening cysteine and the closing phenylalanine or tryptophan.

v_call	j_call	cdr3_length	cdr3_aa
TRBV7-3	TRBJ1-1	12	ASSTGTAGTEAF
TRBV6-4	TRBJ2-3	13	ASSDRGGSQDTQY
TRBV6-6	TRBJ2-3	12	ASSWGPGTDTQY
TRBV7-6	TRBJ2-7	14	ASSTTGTGSSYEQY
TRBV27	TRBJ1-1	12	ASTRKGVNTEAF
TRBV5-1	TRBJ1-2	11	ASSWTGDYGYT
TRBV7-3	TRBJ1-5	13	ASSSRDRSNQPQH
TRBV28	TRBJ1-1	11	ASINDLNTEAF
TRBV28	TRBJ2-7	15	ASSLGPQAGAWGEQY
TRBV5-1	TRBJ2-1	14	ASSLGLAASGSEQF
TRBV19	TRBJ1-6	12	ASSSDRANSPLH
TRBV20-1	TRBJ1-2	12	SASPGQPFYGYT
TRBV20-1	TRBJ1-2	15	SARERDRGRRNYGYT
TRBV6-2/TRBV6-3	TRBJ2-1	13	ASSPTSGSGNEQF
TRBV7-9	TRBJ1-5	12	ASTLTDSNQPQH
TRBV7-2	TRBJ1-5	11	ASSSSLGQPQH
TRBV20-1	TRBJ1-1	11	SAAGGPSTEAF
TRBV10-3	TRBJ2-7	9	AIRGQNEQY
TRBV5-1	TRBJ1-5	14	ASSLEGRDYNQPQH
TRBV18	TRBJ2-7	12	ASSPPSKVHEQY
TRBV29-1	TRBJ1-2	9	SVEWSLGYT
TRBV6-4	TRBJ2-7	13	ASSDGGSLSYEQY
TRBV29-1	TRBJ2-7	10	SVDGGNYEQY
TRBV28	TRBJ2-5	13	ASKPWAGAQETQY
TRBV19	TRBJ2-5	17	ASRHSGTSGRSRGETQY